Below, one T cell receptor (beta chain) is given with its context. What it binds is not known. This CDR3 is also generated by other DNA sequences in the sample. Sequencing used cDNA as its template, made by extracting RNA and reverse transcribing it. This table comes from immunoSEQ multiplex PCR, and its TCRdb copy is limited to in-frame clones, with some not included. This table holds almost 250,000 clones, approximately 61% found once. This sample was taken from a study of CD8+ T cells in alopecia areata. Study as a whole: Treatment ran 6 to 18 months, with 6 months of follow-up afterward.

Germline CDR1 reads SQVTM; CDR2 reads ANQGSEA. This CDR3 spans 13 amino acids. After removal of 5 bases from V and 1 base from J, the junction contained 2 bases not matched to a gene. Study-level results: Resident alphabeta T cells of normal skin are also sequenced in scalp samples.

This chain joins TRBV29-1 and TRBJ1-1, with 9 bases identical to TRBD1. This sequence was found in a human donor with alopecia areata. This specimen was CD4+ T cells sorted from blood, taken at week 0. CDR3 in DNA: TGCAGCGTTTCGACAGGGGGGAACACTGAAGCTTTCTTT. Protein product: CSVSTGGNTEAFF.